The 22 T cell receptor beta chains below come from one sample, sequenced in a study of blood T cell repertoires in COVID-19. TCRdb's copy holds only in-frame clones and misses some; the assay was immunoSEQ multiplex PCR. The table records roughly 38,000 clones, about 90% of them present only once. Sequencing input: peripheral blood. All receptors come from a man in his fifties or sixties with active or convalescent COVID-19.

V usage is TRBV7-9 and J usage is TRBJ2-3; 11 bases line up with TRBD2. The CDR3 sequence is 17 residues long. The germline gives CDR1 SEHNR, CDR2 FQNEAQ (reference sequence). V lost 6 bases, J lost 6 bases, and 14 bases stayed unmatched. The CDR3 DNA sequence: TGTGCCAGCAGTGGGGGGACTAGCGGAAAAATCCGGGATACGCAGTATTTT. This sequence encodes CASSGGTSGKIRDTQYF.

The J gene is TRBJ1-5, the V gene TRBV30; 10 nucleotides line up with TRBD1. The germline gives CDR1 GTSNPN, CDR2 SVGIG (reference sequence). Trimming removed 5 bases from V and 6 bases from J; junction bases left unmatched: 7. The CDR3 runs 14 residues. The CDR3 coding sequence is TGTGCCTGGCGTAAGACAGGGGGCGGTCAGCCCCAGCATTTT. Its translation is CAWRKTGGGQPQHF.

V gene TRBV5-1 combines with J gene TRBJ2-7; D is undetermined. The CDR3 spans 13 residues. V lost 4 bases, J lost 3 bases, and 11 bases lay in between. Germline-derived CDR1 and CDR2 are SGHRS and YFSETQ. CDR3 nucleotides: TGCGCCAGCAGCAGAGAGTACGTCTACGAGCAGTACTTC. Translation: CASSREYVYEQYF.

The CDR3: CASSFLDTPFDEQYF. The DNA for the CDR3 is TGTGCCAGCAGCTTTTTGGACACTCCGTTCGACGAGCAGTACTTC. This chain links TRBV7-3 with TRBJ2-7, with D maybe TRBD1 (5 bases). This CDR3 is 15 amino acids long. V lost 3 bases and J 5 bases, leaving 17 bases between the germline ends. The germline V gene encodes CDR1 SGHTA and CDR2 FQGTGA. Full variable domain (remainder filled in from reference TRBV7-3 and TRBJ2-7): GAGVSQTPSNKVTEKGKYVELRCDPISGHTALYWYRQSLGQGPEFLIYFQGTGAADDSGLPNDRFFAVRPEGSVSTLKIQRTERGDSAVYLCASSFLDTPFDEQYFGPGTRLTVT.

This clone was seen a handful of times. The chain uses TRBV19 and TRBJ2-3, with D perhaps TRBD2 (6 bases). The CDR3 has 14 amino acids. Trimming took off 10 bases at V and 2 bases at J, with 16 bases between the two ends. Germline CDR1 and CDR2: LNHDA and SQIVND (reference sequence). The DNA of the CDR3 is TGTGCCACCTATAGCGGCAGAGACACAGATACGCAGTATTTT. It codes for CATYSGRDTDTQYF.

V usage is TRBV5-1 and J usage is TRBJ1-5; D is ambiguous. V lost 0 bases and J 3 bases, leaving 4 bases between the germline ends. The CDR3 totals 13 residues. Germline-derived CDR1 and CDR2 are SGHRS and YFSETQ. The chain's CDR3 is CASSLGPNQPQHF. In DNA form, the CDR3 reads TGCGCCAGCAGCTTGGGGCCCAATCAGCCCCAGCATTTT. The whole variable domain, filled in from reference TRBV5-1 and TRBJ1-5, reads KAGVTQTPRYLIKTRGQQVTLSCSPISGHRSVSWYQQTPGQGLQFLFEYFSETQRNKGNFPGRFSGRQFSNSRSEMNVSTLELGDSALYLCASSLGPNQPQHFGDGTRLSIL.

This clone was seen once. The rearrangement links TRBV29-1 to TRBJ2-6, with 7 nucleotides matching TRBD1. The CDR3 totals 14 residues. The J segment lost 4 bases and the V segment lost 3 bases, leaving 3 bases of the junction unmatched. CDR1 is SQVTM and CDR2 is ANQGSEA in the germline V gene. The DNA for the CDR3 is TGCAGCGTTGACACAGGGGCGGGGGCCAACGTCCTGACTTTC. This sequence encodes CSVDTGAGANVLTF.

The chain combines TRBV19 with TRBJ2-1; the D gene is possibly TRBD1 (5 bases). Trimming pared 4 bases from V and 4 bases from J, leaving 8 bases between. The CDR3 extends over 13 amino acids. In germline, CDR1 is LNHDA, CDR2 SQIVND (reference sequence). CDR3 residues: CASSRSGYNEQFF. DNA of the CDR3: TGTGCCAGTAGTAGGTCAGGGTACAATGAGCAGTTCTTC.

The V call is TRBV6-5, the J call TRBJ2-2; no clear D. Germline lookup yields CDR1 MNHEY and CDR2 SVGAGI. The germline V and J ends were trimmed by 11 bases and 1 base, with 11 bases remaining between them. The CDR3 spans 13 residues. The CDR3 loop is CAPLEENTGELFF. CDR3 nucleotides: TGTGCCCCGCTCGAGGAGAACACCGGGGAGCTGTTTTTT.

The chain links TRBV6-5 to TRBJ2-1; TRBD2 matches at 10 bases. Germline V gives CDR1 MNHEY, CDR2 SVGAGI. This CDR3 contains 15 residues. The V and J ends lost 6 bases and 6 bases, in that order; junction bases with no gene match: 8. This CDR3 is CASRTLAGASNEQFF. CDR3 DNA: TGTGCCAGCAGGACCCTAGCGGGAGCTTCCAATGAGCAGTTCTTC.

This clone was seen a single time. This chain connects TRBV11-2 to TRBJ2-5, with D unresolved. V was pared by 0 bases and J by 4 bases, with 3 bases between. CDR3 length: 12 residues. Germline lookup yields CDR1 SGHAT and CDR2 FQNNGV. CDR3 in amino acids: CASSLDRETQYF. CDR3 coding DNA: TGTGCCAGCAGCTTAGATCGAGAGACCCAGTACTTC.

In this sample, this clone turned up once. The chain has TRBV29-1 and TRBJ2-7, with 7 bases that match TRBD1. This CDR3 has 15 amino acids. Germline V lookup: CDR1 SQVTM, CDR2 ANQGSEA. The trim removed 0 bases at V and 0 bases at J, leaving 5 bases unmatched. CDR3 nucleotide sequence: TGCAGCGTTGAAGAGACCCGGGACAGCTCCTACGAGCAGTACTTC. It codes for CSVEETRDSSYEQYF.

The chain has TRBV19 and TRBJ2-2; no clear D. This CDR3 contains 13 residues. Trimming removed 5 bases at V and 4 bases at J, with 8 bases between. The germline V gene encodes CDR1 LNHDA and CDR2 SQIVND (reference sequence). CDR3 sequence: CASSPLGTGELFF. CDR3 in DNA: TGTGCCAGTAGTCCCCTCGGCACCGGGGAGCTGTTTTTT.

This clone was seen more than once but under ten times. The V gene is TRBV20-1, the J gene TRBJ2-1; unclear D gene. The V gene lost 7 bases and the J gene lost 5 bases, with 9 bases spanning the gap. Germline lookup yields CDR1 DFQATT and CDR2 SNEGSKA (reference sequence). There are 11 residues in the CDR3. The CDR3 DNA reads TGCAGTGGGAGATCGGACAATGAGCAGTTCTTC. Translation: CSGRSDNEQFF.

The chain couples TRBV15 to TRBJ2-7; a weak D match, TRBD1 (5 bases). This CDR3 spans 12 amino acids. The V gene's germline CDR1 is LNHNV and CDR2 YYDKDF (reference sequence). V dropped 0 bases and J dropped 9 bases, with 9 bases sitting between them. CDR3 DNA: TGTGCCACCAGCAGAGAAGGAAGGGGGCAGTACTTC. Its translation: CATSREGRGQYF.

The chain employs TRBV6-1 and TRBJ2-1; 8 bases align to TRBD2. The CDR3 is 16 residues long. From germline, CDR1 is MNHNS and CDR2 SASEGT. With V trimmed by 4 bases and J by 2 bases, 7 bases remained unmatched. The CDR3 DNA sequence: TGTGCCAGCAGTGGCTTAACTAGCGGTCCCTACAATGAGCAGTTCTTC. This codes for CASSGLTSGPYNEQFF.

The chain employs TRBV4-3 and TRBJ2-2; 13 bases are a match to TRBD2. The CDR3 is 16 residues long. J gave up 5 bases and V 4 bases, and 4 bases lay outside the gene matches. CDR1 is LGHNA, CDR2 YSLEER, per germline. CDR3 residues: CASSRGLAGATGELFF. CDR3 nucleotides: TGCGCCAGCAGCCGAGGACTAGCGGGAGCGACCGGGGAGCTGTTTTTT.

J is TRBJ1-2 and V is TRBV11-2; tentative D call: TRBD1 (6 bases). The CDR3 runs to 15 residues. The germline V gene encodes CDR1 SGHAT and CDR2 FQNNGV. Trimming shortened V by 4 bases and J by 7 bases, and 19 bases separated the two germline ends. The DNA of the CDR3 is TGTGCCAGCAGCTCGATCACCGGGGGGCGCGCTGGCTACACCTTC. Translated: CASSSITGGRAGYTF.

This clone appeared a single time. V is TRBV15 and J is TRBJ2-2; 9 bases are a match to TRBD1. J lost 1 base, V lost 7 bases, and 10 bases had no gene match. The germline V gene encodes CDR1 LNHNV and CDR2 YYDKDF (reference sequence). This CDR3 is built from 17 residues. The DNA of the CDR3 is TGTGCCACCAACGCTAATACAGGGGGCGTGAACACCGGGGAGCTGTTTTTT. The encoded protein is CATNANTGGVNTGELFF.

The chain uses TRBV4-2 and TRBJ2-3; maybe TRBD2 (7 bases). This CDR3 is 17 amino acids long. V was shortened by 4 bases and J by 2 bases, with 19 bases between the two germline ends. Germline lookup yields CDR1 LGHNA and CDR2 YNFKEQ. Here the CDR3 reads CASSPPYRGGTTDTQYF. CDR3 nucleotide sequence: TGTGCCAGCAGCCCGCCTTATAGGGGGGGGACCACAGATACGCAGTATTTT.

This chain joins TRBV6-5 and TRBJ1-1; possibly TRBD1 for D (5 bases). The CDR3 has 14 residues. The V gene lost 10 bases and the J gene lost 4 bases, with 19 bases spanning the gap. Germline V gene sequence: CDR1 MNHEY, CDR2 SVGAGI. The CDR3 DNA reads as TGTGCCACCGCTCGTGGGGGGGAGAGCACTGAAGCTTTCTTT. Residues: CATARGGESTEAFF.

V and J are TRBV30 and TRBJ2-3; D is uncertain. Trimming removed 4 bases at V and 3 bases at J, with 11 bases between. CDR1 GTSNPN and CDR2 SVGIG come from the germline V gene (reference sequence). This CDR3 contains 13 residues. The chain's CDR3 is CAWMGPRTDTQYF. The CDR3 DNA sequence: TGTGCCTGGATGGGCCCGAGAACAGATACGCAGTATTTT.